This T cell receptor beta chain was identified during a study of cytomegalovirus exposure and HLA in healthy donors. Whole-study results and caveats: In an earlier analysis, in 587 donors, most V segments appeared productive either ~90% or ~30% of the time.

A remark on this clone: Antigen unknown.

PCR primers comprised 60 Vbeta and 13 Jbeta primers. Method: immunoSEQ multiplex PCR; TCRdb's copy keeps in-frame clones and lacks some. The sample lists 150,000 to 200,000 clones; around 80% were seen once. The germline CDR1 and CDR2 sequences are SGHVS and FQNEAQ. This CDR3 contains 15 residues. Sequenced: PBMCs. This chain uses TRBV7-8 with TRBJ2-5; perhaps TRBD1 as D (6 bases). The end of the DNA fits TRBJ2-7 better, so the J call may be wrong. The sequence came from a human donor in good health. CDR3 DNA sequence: TGTGCCAGCGGCCTCAGCAGGGGCCCCTCCTACGAGCAGTACTTC. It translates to CASGLSRGPSYEQYF.